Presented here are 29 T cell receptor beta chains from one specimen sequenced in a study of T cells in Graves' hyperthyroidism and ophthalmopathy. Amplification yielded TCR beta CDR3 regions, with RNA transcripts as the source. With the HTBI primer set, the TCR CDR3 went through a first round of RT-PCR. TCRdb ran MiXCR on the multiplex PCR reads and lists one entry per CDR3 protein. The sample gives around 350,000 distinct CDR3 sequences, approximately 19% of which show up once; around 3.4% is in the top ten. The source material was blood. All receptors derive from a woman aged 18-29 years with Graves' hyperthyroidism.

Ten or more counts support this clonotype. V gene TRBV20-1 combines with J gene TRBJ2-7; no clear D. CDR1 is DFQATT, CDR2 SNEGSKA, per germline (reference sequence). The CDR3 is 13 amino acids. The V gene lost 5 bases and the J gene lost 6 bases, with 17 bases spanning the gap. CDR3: CSAGGVGPLEQYF. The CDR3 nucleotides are TGCAGTGCTGGTGGGGTGGGTCCCCTCGAGCAGTACTTC.

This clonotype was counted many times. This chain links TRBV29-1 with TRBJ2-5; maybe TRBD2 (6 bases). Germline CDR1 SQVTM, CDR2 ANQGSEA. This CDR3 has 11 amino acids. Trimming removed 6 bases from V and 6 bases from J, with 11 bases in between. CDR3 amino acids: CSVGGLKTQYF. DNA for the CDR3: TGCAGCGTAGGAGGGTTGAAGACCCAGTACTTC.

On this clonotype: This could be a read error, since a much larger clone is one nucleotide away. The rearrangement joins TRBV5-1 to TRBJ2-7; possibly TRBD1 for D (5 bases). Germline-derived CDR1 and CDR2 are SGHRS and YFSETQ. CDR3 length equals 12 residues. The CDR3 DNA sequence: TGCGCCAGCATAGGGGAAAGCTACGAGCAGAACTTC. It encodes CASIGESYEQNF. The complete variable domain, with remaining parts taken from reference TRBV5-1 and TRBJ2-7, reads KAGVTQTPRYLIKTRGQQVTLSCSPISGHRSVSWYQQTPGQGLQFLFEYFSETQRNKGNFPGRFSGRQFSNSRSEMNVSTLELGDSALYLCASIGESYEQNFGPGTRLTVT.

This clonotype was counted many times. In DNA form, the CDR3 reads TGTGCCAGTAGTATGGTTCGGCAGACCTACGAGCAGTACTTC. Its translation is CASSMVRQTYEQYF. This rearrangement joins TRBV19 to TRBJ2-7; no clear D gene. With 3 bases removed from V and 2 bases from J, the gap between germline ends came to 11 bases. From germline, CDR1 is LNHDA and CDR2 SQIVND (reference sequence). This CDR3 has 14 amino acids.

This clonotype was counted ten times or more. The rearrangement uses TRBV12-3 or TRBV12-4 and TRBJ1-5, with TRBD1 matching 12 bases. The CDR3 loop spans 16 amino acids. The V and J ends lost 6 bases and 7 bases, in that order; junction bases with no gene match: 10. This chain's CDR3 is CASSPRDRGRRQPQHF. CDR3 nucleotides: TGTGCCAGCAGCCCTCGGGACAGGGGGCGTCGGCAGCCCCAGCATTTT.

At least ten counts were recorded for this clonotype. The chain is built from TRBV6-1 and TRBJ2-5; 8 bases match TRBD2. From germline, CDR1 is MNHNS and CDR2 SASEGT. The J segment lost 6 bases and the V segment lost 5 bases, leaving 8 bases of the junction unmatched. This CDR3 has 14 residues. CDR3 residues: CASSPQRGIQTQYF. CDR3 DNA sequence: TGTGCCAGCAGTCCCCAGCGGGGGATACAGACCCAGTACTTC.

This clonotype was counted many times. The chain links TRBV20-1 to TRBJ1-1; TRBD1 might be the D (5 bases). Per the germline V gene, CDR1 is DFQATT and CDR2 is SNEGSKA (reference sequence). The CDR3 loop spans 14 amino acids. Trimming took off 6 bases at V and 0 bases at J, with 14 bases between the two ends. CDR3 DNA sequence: TGCAGTGCCCGTGGGGGGAGCATGAACACTGAAGCTTTCTTT. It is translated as CSARGGSMNTEAFF.

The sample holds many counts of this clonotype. The CDR3 region has the DNA TGTGCCATCAGTACAGGGGGGAATCAGCCCCAGCATTTT. This codes for CAISTGGNQPQHF. This sequence joins TRBV10-3 and TRBJ1-5, with 8 bases that match TRBD1. The length of the CDR3 is 13 residues. Trimming removed 5 bases from V and 4 bases from J; junction bases left unmatched: 1. Germline CDR1 reads ENHRY; CDR2 reads SYGVKD.

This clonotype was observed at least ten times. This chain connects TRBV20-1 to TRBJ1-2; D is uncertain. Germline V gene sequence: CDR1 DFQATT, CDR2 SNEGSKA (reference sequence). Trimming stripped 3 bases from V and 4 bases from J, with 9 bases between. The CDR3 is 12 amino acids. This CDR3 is CSASRGGYGYTF. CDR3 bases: TGCAGTGCTAGTCGCGGTGGCTATGGCTACACCTTC.

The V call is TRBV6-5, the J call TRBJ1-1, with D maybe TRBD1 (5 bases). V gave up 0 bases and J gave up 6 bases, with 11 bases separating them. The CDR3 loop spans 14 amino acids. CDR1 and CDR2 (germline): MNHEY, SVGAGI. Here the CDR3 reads CASSYSIGGSEAFF. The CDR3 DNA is TGTGCCAGCAGTTACTCGATTGGGGGATCTGAAGCTTTCTTT.

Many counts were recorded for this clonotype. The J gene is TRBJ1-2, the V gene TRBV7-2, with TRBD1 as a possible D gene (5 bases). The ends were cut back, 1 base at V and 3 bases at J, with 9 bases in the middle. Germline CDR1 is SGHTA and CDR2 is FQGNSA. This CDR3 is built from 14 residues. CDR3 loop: CASSLGKGDYGYTF. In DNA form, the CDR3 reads TGTGCCAGCAGCTTAGGGAAAGGGGACTATGGCTACACCTTC.

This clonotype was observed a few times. The CDR3 nucleotides are TGTGCCAGCAGTTTCCGGGACTATAATTCACCCCTCCACTTT. Amino acid sequence: CASSFRDYNSPLHF. The chain has TRBV9 and TRBJ1-6; D is unclear. Germline V gene sequence: CDR1 SGDLS, CDR2 YYNGEE. V was trimmed by 5 bases and J by 3 bases, leaving 9 bases between them. This CDR3 contains 14 residues.

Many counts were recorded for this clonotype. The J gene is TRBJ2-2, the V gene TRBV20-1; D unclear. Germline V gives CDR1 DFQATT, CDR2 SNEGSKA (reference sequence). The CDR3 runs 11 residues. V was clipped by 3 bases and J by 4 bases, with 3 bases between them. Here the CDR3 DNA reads TGCAGTGCTAGGATCACCGGGGAGCTGTTTTTT. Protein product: CSARITGELFF.

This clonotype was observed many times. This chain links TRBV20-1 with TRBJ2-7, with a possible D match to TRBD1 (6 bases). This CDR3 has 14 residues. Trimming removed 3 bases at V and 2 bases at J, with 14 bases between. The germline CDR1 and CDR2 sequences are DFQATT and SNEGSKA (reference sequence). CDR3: CSASVATGPYEQYF. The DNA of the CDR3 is TGCAGTGCTAGTGTGGCGACAGGCCCCTACGAGCAGTACTTC.

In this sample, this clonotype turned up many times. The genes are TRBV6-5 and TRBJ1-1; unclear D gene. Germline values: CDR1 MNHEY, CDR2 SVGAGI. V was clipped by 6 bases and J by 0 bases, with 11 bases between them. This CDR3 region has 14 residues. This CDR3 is CASRSSFLNTEAFF. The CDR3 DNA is TGTGCCAGCAGGTCGAGCTTTCTGAACACTGAAGCTTTCTTT.

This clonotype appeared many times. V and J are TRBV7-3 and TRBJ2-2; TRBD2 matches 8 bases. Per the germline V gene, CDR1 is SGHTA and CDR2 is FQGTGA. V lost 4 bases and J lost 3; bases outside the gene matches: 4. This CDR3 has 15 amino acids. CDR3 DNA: TGTGCCAGCAGCTCGCGGGGGGCCCACACCGGGGAGCTGTTTTTT. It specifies CASSSRGAHTGELFF.

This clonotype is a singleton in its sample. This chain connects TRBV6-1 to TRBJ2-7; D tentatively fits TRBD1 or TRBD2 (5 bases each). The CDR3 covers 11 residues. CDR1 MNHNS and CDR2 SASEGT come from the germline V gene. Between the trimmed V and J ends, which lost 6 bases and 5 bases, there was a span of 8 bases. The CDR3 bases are TGTGCCAGCAGGTGGGGGAACGAGCAGTACTTC. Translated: CASRWGNEQYF.

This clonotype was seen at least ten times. Here the CDR3 DNA reads TGTGCCAGCAGCCAGCCCCTAGCGGGGGGTAACGAGCAGTACTTC. Translated: CASSQPLAGGNEQYF. The J gene is TRBJ2-7, the V gene TRBV28; 11 positions match TRBD2. Trimming took 6 bases from V and 5 from J; bases not matched to a gene: 9. Germline lookup yields CDR1 MDHEN and CDR2 SYDVKM. The length of the CDR3 is 15 residues.

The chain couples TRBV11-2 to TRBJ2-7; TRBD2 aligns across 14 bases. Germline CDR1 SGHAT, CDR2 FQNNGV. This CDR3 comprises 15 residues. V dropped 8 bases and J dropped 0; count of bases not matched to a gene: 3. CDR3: CASRTSGGSSYEQYF. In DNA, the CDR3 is TGTGCCAGCCGGACTAGCGGGGGGAGCTCCTACGAGCAGTACTTC.

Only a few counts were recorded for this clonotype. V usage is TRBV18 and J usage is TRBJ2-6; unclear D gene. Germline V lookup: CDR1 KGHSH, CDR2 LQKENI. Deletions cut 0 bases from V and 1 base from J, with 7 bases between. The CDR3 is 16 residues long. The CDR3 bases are TGTGCCAGCTCACCACCCCCAGTTTCTGGGGCCAACGTCCTGACTTTC. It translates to CASSPPPVSGANVLTF.

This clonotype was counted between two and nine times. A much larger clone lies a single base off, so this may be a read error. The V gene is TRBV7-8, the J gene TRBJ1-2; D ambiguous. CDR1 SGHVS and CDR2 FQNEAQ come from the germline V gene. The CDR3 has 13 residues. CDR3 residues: CVSSLRGSSGYTF. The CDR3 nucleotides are TGTGTCAGCAGCTTACGGGGATCTAGTGGCTACACCTTC.

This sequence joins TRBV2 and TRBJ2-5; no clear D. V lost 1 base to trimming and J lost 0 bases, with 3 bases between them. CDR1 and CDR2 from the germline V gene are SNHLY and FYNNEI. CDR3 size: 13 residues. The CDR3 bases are TGTGCCAGCAGTGAAGGGGACCAAGAGACCCAGTACTTC. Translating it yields CASSEGDQETQYF.

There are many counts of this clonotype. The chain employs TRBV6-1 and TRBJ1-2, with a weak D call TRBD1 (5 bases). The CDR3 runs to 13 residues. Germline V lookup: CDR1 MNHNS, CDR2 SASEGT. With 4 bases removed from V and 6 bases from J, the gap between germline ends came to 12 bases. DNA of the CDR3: TGTGCCAGCAGTGCTGGGACGGACGATGGCTACACCTTC. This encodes CASSAGTDDGYTF.

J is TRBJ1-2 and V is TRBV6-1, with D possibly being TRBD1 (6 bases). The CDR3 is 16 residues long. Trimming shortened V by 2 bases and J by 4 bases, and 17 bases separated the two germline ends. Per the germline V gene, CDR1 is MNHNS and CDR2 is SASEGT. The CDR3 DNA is TGTGCCAGCAGTGAAATATTAAGGGGGATGGCCTATGGCTACACCTTC. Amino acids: CASSEILRGMAYGYTF.

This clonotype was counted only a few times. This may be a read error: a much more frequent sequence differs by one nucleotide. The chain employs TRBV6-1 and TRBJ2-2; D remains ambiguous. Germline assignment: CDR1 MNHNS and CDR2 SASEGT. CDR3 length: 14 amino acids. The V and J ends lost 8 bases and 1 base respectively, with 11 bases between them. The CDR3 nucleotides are TGTGCCAGCTCAATGGGTCTGAACACCGGGGAGCTGTTTTTT. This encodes CASSMGLNTGELFF.

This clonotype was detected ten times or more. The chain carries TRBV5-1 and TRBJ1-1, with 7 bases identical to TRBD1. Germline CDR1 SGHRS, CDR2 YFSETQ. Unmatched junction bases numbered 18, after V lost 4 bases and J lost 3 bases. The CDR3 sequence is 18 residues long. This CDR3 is CASSLSTGIAGVHTEAFF. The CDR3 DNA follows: TGCGCCAGCAGCCTTTCGACAGGGATCGCCGGAGTACACACTGAAGCTTTCTTT.

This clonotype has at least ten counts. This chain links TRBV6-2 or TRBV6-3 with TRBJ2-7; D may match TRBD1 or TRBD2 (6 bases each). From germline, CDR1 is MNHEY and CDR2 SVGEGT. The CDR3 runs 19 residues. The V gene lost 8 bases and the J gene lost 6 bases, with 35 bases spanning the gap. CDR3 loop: CASGTGGGDIHRLAGEQYF. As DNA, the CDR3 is TGTGCCAGCGGGACGGGCGGAGGGGACATCCACAGGTTGGCGGGCGAGCAGTACTTC.

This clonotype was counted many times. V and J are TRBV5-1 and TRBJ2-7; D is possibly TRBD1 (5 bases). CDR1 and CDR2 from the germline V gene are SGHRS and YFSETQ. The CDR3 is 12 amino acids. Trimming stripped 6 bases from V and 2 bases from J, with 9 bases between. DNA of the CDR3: TGCGCCAGCAAACAGGATGCCTACGAGCAGTACTTC. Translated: CASKQDAYEQYF.

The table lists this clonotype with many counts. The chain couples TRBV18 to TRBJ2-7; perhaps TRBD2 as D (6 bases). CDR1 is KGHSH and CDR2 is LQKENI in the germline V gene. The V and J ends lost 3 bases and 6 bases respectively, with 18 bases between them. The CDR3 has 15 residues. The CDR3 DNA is TGTGCCAGCTCACCGGGGACTGGACTAAGGGTCGAGCAGTACTTC. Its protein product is CASSPGTGLRVEQYF.